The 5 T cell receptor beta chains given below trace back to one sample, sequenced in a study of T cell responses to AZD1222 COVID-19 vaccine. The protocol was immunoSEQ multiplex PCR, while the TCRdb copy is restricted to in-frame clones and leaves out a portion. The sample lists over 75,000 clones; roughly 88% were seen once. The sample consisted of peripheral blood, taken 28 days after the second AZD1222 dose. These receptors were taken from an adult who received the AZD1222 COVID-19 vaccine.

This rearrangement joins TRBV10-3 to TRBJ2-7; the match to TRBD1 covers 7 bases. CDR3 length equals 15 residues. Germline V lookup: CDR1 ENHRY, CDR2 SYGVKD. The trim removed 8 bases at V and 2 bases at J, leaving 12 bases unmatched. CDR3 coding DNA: TGTGCCATCTCCCCGCAGGTCCAGGGGGCCTACGAGCAGTACTTC. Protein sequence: CAISPQVQGAYEQYF.

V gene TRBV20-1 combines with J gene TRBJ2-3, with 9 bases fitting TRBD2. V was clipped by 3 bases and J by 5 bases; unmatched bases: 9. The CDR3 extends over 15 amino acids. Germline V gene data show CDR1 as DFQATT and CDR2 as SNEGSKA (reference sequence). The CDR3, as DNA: TGCAGTGCTAGTCGGGCTAGCGGGATAGGAGATACGCAGTATTTT. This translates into CSASRASGIGDTQYF.

In nucleotides, the CDR3 is TGTGCCAGTAGTCCGGGACTATCACGCACCGGGGAGCTGTTTTTT. This encodes CASSPGLSRTGELFF. This chain links TRBV19 with TRBJ2-2, with TRBD2 matching over 7 bases. The V and J ends lost 5 bases and 4 bases, in that order; junction bases with no gene match: 7. Per germline, CDR1 LNHDA and CDR2 SQIVND (reference sequence). CDR3 length: 15 residues.

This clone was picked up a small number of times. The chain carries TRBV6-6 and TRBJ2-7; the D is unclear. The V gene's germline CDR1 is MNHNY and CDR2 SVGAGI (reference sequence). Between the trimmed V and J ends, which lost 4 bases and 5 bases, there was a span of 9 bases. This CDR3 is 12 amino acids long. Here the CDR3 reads CASSSRADEQYF. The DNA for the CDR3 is TGTGCCAGCAGTTCCCGTGCTGACGAGCAGTACTTC.

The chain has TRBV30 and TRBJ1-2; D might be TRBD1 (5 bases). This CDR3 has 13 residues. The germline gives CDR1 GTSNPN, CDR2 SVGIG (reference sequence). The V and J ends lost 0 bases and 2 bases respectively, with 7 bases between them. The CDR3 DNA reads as TGTGCCTGGAGTGTGGCAGGGAACTATGGCTACACCTTC. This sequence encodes CAWSVAGNYGYTF.